What follows are 25 T cell receptor beta chains derived from one specimen sequenced in a study of response to subunit inactivated influenza vaccine (dated by TCRdb to 2016 to 2018). Receptor libraries were prepared by RT-PCR. Sequencing took place on an Illumina HiSeq 2500. TCRdb reprocessing: public reads trimmed at Q25 with fastp, clones called with MiXCR, in-frame beta chains kept. For every CDR3 protein sequence, its rows merge into one entry that carries the most common genes and DNA. Across this sample there are about 650,000 distinct CDR3 sequences, with around a sixth seen only once. The ten biggest clones cover roughly 11% of the sample. Sequenced here: PBMCs from blood, sampled about 12 days after vaccination. All receptors come from a man aged 50-59 years who received an inactivated influenza vaccine. Donor details come from another sample of the same person, matched by shared clones.

Ten or more counts support this clonotype. The rearrangement uses TRBV5-5 and TRBJ1-5; a weak D match, TRBD1 (6 bases). CDR3 size: 14 residues. Between the trimmed V and J ends, which lost 0 bases and 6 bases, there was a span of 10 bases. Germline CDR1 and CDR2: SGHKS and YYEKEE (reference sequence). The CDR3, as DNA: TGTGCCAGCAGCTTGGCCAGGGGAGGTCAGCCCCAGCATTTT. It yields the protein CASSLARGGQPQHF.

V and J are TRBV20-1 and TRBJ1-1; 10 positions match TRBD1. The CDR3 is 13 amino acids. The V segment lost 5 bases and the J segment 8 bases; nucleotides outside the gene matches: 8. CDR1 DFQATT and CDR2 SNEGSKA come from the germline V gene (reference sequence). CDR3 sequence reads: CSAGRTGGLEAFF. The CDR3 DNA follows: TGCAGTGCTGGTAGGACAGGGGGTCTCGAAGCTTTCTTT.

The chain uses TRBV20-1 and TRBJ2-5; D gene unclear. The CDR3 is made up of 12 amino acids. Germline CDR1 is DFQATT and CDR2 is SNEGSKA (reference sequence). The V end lost 6 bases, the J end lost 5 bases, and 13 bases lay between the germline ends. The CDR3 nucleotides are TGCAGTGCCAGCAGTGTAATTGAGACCCAGTACTTC. Translating it yields CSASSVIETQYF.

This clonotype was seen more than once but under ten times. CDR3 region: CASSQGLAGGRIETQYF. CDR3 DNA: TGTGCCAGCAGCCAAGGACTAGCGGGGGGAAGAATCGAGACCCAGTACTTC. The chain uses TRBV3-1 and TRBJ2-5, with TRBD2 identical over 13 bases. The germline V gene encodes CDR1 LGHDT and CDR2 YNNKEL (reference sequence). The CDR3 is 17 amino acids. The ends lost 1 base at V and 5 bases at J; junction bases unmatched: 7.

This clonotype was detected only a few times. The rearrangement links TRBV10-3 to TRBJ1-2; tentatively, D is TRBD1 (6 bases). The V end was cut by 8 bases, the J end by 4 bases, with 14 bases between. The germline CDR1 and CDR2 sequences are ENHRY and SYGVKD. The CDR3 covers 13 residues. CDR3 in amino acids: CAIGWGGGYGYTF. The CDR3 nucleotides read TGTGCCATCGGATGGGGGGGCGGCTATGGCTACACCTTC.

The CDR3 loop reads CASSMGLAYNEQFF. The CDR3 DNA follows: TGTGCCAGCAGCATGGGACTAGCGTACAATGAGCAGTTCTTC. The chain combines TRBV7-2 with TRBJ2-1, with 10 positions matching TRBD2. Germline V gene sequence: CDR1 SGHTA, CDR2 FQGNSA. This CDR3 is built from 14 residues. The V segment lost 5 bases and the J segment 4 bases; nucleotides outside the gene matches: 2.

This clonotype was seen repeatedly, ten times or more. The CDR3 DNA reads TGTGCCAGCAGCTTACGGCAGGCCTCCTACAATGAGCAGTTCTTC. Amino acids: CASSLRQASYNEQFF. The chain is built from TRBV7-6 and TRBJ2-1; D uncertain. Looked up from germline, CDR1 is SGHVS and CDR2 is FNYEAQ. V shed 2 bases and J shed 0 bases, with 8 bases lying between them. This CDR3 is 15 amino acids long.

This clonotype showed up just a few times. The J gene is TRBJ2-3, the V gene TRBV6-5; D tentatively fits TRBD1 or TRBD2 (5 bases each). V dropped 2 bases and J dropped 4 bases, with 13 bases sitting between them. The CDR3 loop spans 15 amino acids. Germline V gene lookup returns CDR1 MNHEY and CDR2 SVGAGI. CDR3 sequence: CASSYSYRGADTQYF. As DNA, the CDR3 is TGTGCCAGCAGTTACAGTTATCGAGGGGCAGATACGCAGTATTTT.

This clonotype was found many times. This chain joins TRBV7-2 and TRBJ2-3; D gene unclear. CDR1 is SGHTA and CDR2 is FQGNSA in the germline V gene. V was cut by 0 bases and J by 6 bases, with 7 bases left in between. The CDR3 runs 13 residues. CDR3 in amino acids: CASSLALQDTQYF. As DNA, the CDR3 is TGTGCCAGCAGCTTAGCTCTCCAGGATACGCAGTATTTT.

In this sample, this clonotype turned up many times. The CDR3 DNA is TGTGCCACCAGCAGAACCCCGGGGGTCACTGAAGCTTTCTTT. This encodes CATSRTPGVTEAFF. The rearrangement joins TRBV15 to TRBJ1-1, with a possible D match to TRBD1 (5 bases). Trimming cost V 2 bases and J 4 bases, with 11 bases left between them. Germline V gene sequence: CDR1 LNHNV, CDR2 YYDKDF (reference sequence). The CDR3 extends over 14 amino acids. Using reference TRBV15 and TRBJ1-1 for the parts outside the CDR3, the full variable domain is DAMVIQNPRYQVTQFGKPVTLSCSQTLNHNVMYWYQQKSSQAPKLLFHYYDKDFNNEADTPDNFQSRRPNTSFCFLDIRSPGLGDTAMYLCATSRTPGVTEAFFGQGTRLTVV.

Only a few counts were recorded for this clonotype. The V gene is TRBV5-1, the J gene TRBJ2-3, with D unresolved. Germline values: CDR1 SGHRS, CDR2 YFSETQ. Trimming removed 2 bases from V and 1 base from J, with 8 bases in between. CDR3 length equals 14 residues. CDR3: CASSFITGTDTQYF. CDR3 in DNA: TGCGCCAGCAGCTTTATCACCGGCACAGATACGCAGTATTTT.

The chain couples TRBV20-1 to TRBJ1-1; TRBD1 might be the D (5 bases). Germline V gene sequence: CDR1 DFQATT, CDR2 SNEGSKA (reference sequence). Trimming cost V 8 bases and J 0 bases, with 13 bases left between them. This CDR3 region has 13 residues. CDR3: CSSRWGMNTEAFF. CDR3 nucleotides: TGCAGTAGCCGCTGGGGCATGAACACTGAAGCTTTCTTT.

This clonotype occurred a few times. V gene TRBV6-5 combines with J gene TRBJ2-1, with a tentative D call TRBD1 (5 bases). The CDR3 has 15 residues. Trimming pared 0 bases from V and 6 bases from J, leaving 12 bases between. CDR1 MNHEY and CDR2 SVGAGI come from the germline V gene. CDR3 nucleotides: TGTGCCAGCAGTTACTCGAGTGTTAGGGGCAATGAGCAGTTCTTC. Encoded protein: CASSYSSVRGNEQFF.

This clonotype appeared a few times. J is TRBJ2-1 and V is TRBV3-1, with D uncertain. V was clipped by 5 bases and J by 5 bases, with 16 bases between them. Per germline, CDR1 LGHDT and CDR2 YNNKEL (reference sequence). The CDR3 covers 15 residues. CDR3: CASSSRLEPHNEQFF. The CDR3 bases are TGTGCCAGCAGCTCCCGACTCGAGCCCCACAATGAGCAGTTCTTC.

A note on this clonotype: At one end the junction does not follow the germline gene, possibly because of a read error. V is TRBV6-2 or TRBV6-3 and J is TRBJ1-5; D is unresolved. This CDR3 spans 14 amino acids. CDR1 is MNHEY, CDR2 SVGEGT, per germline. The CDR3 reads CASSNSMRNQPQHF. CDR3 in DNA: TGTGCCAGCAGTAACTCGATGCGCAATCAGCCCCAGCATTTT.

This clonotype has just one count. A clone one base away is much larger, so this may be a read error. The rearrangement links TRBV25-1 to TRBJ2-7; D not certain. Germline values: CDR1 MGHDK, CDR2 SYGVNS. The CDR3 loop spans 13 amino acids. The CDR3 DNA reads as TGTGCCCGCAGTGACCGGGTTAGGTACGAGCAGTACTTC. Translating it yields CARSDRVRYEQYF.

The chain carries TRBV12-3 or TRBV12-4 and TRBJ1-4; D remains ambiguous. V was cut by 1 base and J by 8 bases, with 11 bases left in between. CDR3 length equals 14 residues. The chain's CDR3 is CASSLVPAEEKLFF. In nucleotides, the CDR3 is TGTGCCAGCAGTTTAGTTCCTGCCGAGGAAAAACTGTTTTTT.

This sequence joins TRBV12-3 or TRBV12-4 and TRBJ2-2, with D tentatively TRBD1 (7 bases). Trimming cost V 3 bases and J 8 bases, with 13 bases left between them. The CDR3 runs to 14 residues. This CDR3 is CASSFGGGMGELFF. Here the CDR3 DNA reads TGTGCCAGCAGTTTTGGAGGGGGCATGGGGGAGCTGTTTTTT.

This clonotype was found many times. The J gene is TRBJ2-1, the V gene TRBV20-1; TRBD2 agrees at 8 bases. The V gene's germline CDR1 is DFQATT and CDR2 SNEGSKA (reference sequence). The CDR3 extends over 13 amino acids. The V segment lost 6 bases and the J segment 10 bases; nucleotides outside the gene matches: 11. The CDR3 DNA reads TGCAGTGCCGGGAAAAGCGGGAGTTTGGAGCAGTTCTTC. Protein sequence: CSAGKSGSLEQFF.

In this sample, this clonotype turned up a few times. The chain carries TRBV29-1 and TRBJ2-3, with D perhaps matching TRBD2 (5 bases). The CDR3 is made up of 14 amino acids. The V gene's germline CDR1 is SQVTM and CDR2 ANQGSEA. V was trimmed by 3 bases and J by 2 bases, leaving 12 bases between them. DNA for the CDR3: TGCAGCGTTGACCTTGGGCTAGCCACAGATACGCAGTATTTT. It encodes CSVDLGLATDTQYF.

This clonotype has just a few counts. CDR3: CSASPDSNQPQHF. CDR3 sequence (DNA): TGCAGTGCTAGTCCGGATAGCAATCAGCCCCAGCATTTT. V usage is TRBV20-1 and J usage is TRBJ1-5; D is ambiguous. Germline V gives CDR1 DFQATT, CDR2 SNEGSKA (reference sequence). The CDR3 runs to 13 residues. V shed 3 bases and J shed 0 bases, with 6 bases lying between them.

This clonotype was observed many times. V is TRBV10-3 and J is TRBJ2-7; D may be TRBD2 (5 bases). Germline CDR1 is ENHRY and CDR2 is SYGVKD. V dropped 0 bases and J dropped 3 bases, with 9 bases sitting between them. The CDR3 sequence is 14 residues long. CDR3 protein: CAISESYGGYEQYF. The CDR3 DNA is TGTGCCATCAGTGAGTCGTACGGAGGCTACGAGCAGTACTTC.

The V call is TRBV7-9, the J call TRBJ2-5, with D possibly being TRBD1 (7 bases). V was pared by 6 bases and J by 0 bases, with 17 bases between. Per germline, CDR1 SEHNR and CDR2 FQNEAQ (reference sequence). The CDR3 totals 16 residues. CDR3 residues: CASSRGTERYQETQYF. The CDR3 DNA reads TGTGCCAGCAGTCGCGGGACAGAGAGGTACCAAGAGACCCAGTACTTC.

There are many counts of this clonotype. The chain uses TRBV29-1 and TRBJ2-7; TRBD1 matches at 7 bases. Germline V gene data show CDR1 as SQVTM and CDR2 as ANQGSEA. The V gene end was trimmed by 7 bases and the J gene end by 3 bases; junction bases not matched to a gene: 6. This CDR3 spans 12 amino acids. The CDR3 here is CSATGQNYEQYF. The CDR3, as DNA: TGCAGCGCGACGGGACAGAACTACGAGCAGTACTTC.

This clonotype appeared a few times. The rearrangement uses TRBV7-9 and TRBJ1-1, with 9 bases lining up with TRBD1. This CDR3 is 13 amino acids long. Per the germline V gene, CDR1 is SEHNR and CDR2 is FQNEAQ (reference sequence). Trimming took 6 bases from V and 4 from J; bases not matched to a gene: 3. The DNA for the CDR3 is TGTGCCAGCAGGTGGACAGGGGCCACTGAAGCTTTCTTT. Amino acids: CASRWTGATEAFF.